A selection of T cell receptor beta chains follows, all from one sample in a study of cytomegalovirus exposure and HLA in healthy donors. Data came from immunoSEQ multiplex PCR; TCRdb stores just in-frame clones and leaves some out. The sample has approximately 88,000 clones, about 74% seen once. The specimen sequenced was PBMCs. Every receptor here comes from a man aged 25 to 40 in good health and CMV-seronegative. Both conserved end residues are part of each CDR3. D genes are given only for firm matches.

d_call,j_call,v_call,cdr3_aa,cdr3_nt
TRBD2,TRBJ2-7,TRBV28,CASSFFLAGGLGYEQYF,TGTGCCAGCAGTTTCTTCCTAGCGGGAGGTCTAGGTTACGAGCAGTACTTC
-,TRBJ2-3,TRBV5-1,CASSSTADTQYF,TGCGCCAGCAGCTCGACAGCAGATACGCAGTATTTT
TRBD2,TRBJ2-1,TRBV6-1,CASSEALLADYNEQFF,TGTGCCAGCAGTGAAGCGCTTCTAGCGGACTACAATGAGCAGTTCTTC
-,TRBJ2-3,TRBV15,CATSREWTASTDTQYF,TGTGCCACCAGCAGAGAGTGGACAGCTAGCACAGATACGCAGTATTTT
-,TRBJ2-6,TRBV10-3,CAISDRGSGANVLTF,TGTGCCATCAGTGATAGGGGGTCTGGGGCCAACGTCCTGACTTTC
-,TRBJ2-3,TRBV7-2,CASSLLMQGTDTQYF,TGTGCCAGCAGCTTATTGATGCAGGGAACAGATACGCAGTATTTT
TRBD1,TRBJ2-1,TRBV6-6,CASKGQGRNEQFF,TGTGCCAGCAAGGGACAGGGACGGAATGAGCAGTTCTTC
-,TRBJ1-2,TRBV6-6,CASSYSGRGSHYGYTF,TGTGCCAGCAGTTACTCGGGTAGGGGGAGTCACTATGGCTACACCTTC
-,TRBJ1-1,TRBV30,CAWSVQSGSEAFF,TGTGCCTGGAGTGTACAATCCGGGTCTGAAGCTTTCTTT
-,TRBJ2-2,TRBV9,CASSVGRGPGGTGELFF,TGTGCCAGCAGCGTAGGGAGGGGTCCAGGGGGCACCGGGGAGCTGTTTTTT
-,TRBJ2-3,TRBV4-2,CASSQEASSNTDTQYF,TGTGCCAGCAGCCAAGAAGCTAGCTCCAACACAGATACGCAGTATTTT
TRBD1,TRBJ1-2,TRBV6-5,CASSRGQAYGYTF,TGTGCCAGCAGTAGGGGACAGGCCTATGGCTACACCTTC